Each of the 30 T cell receptor beta chains below was sequenced from the same sample in a study of OX40 agonist ivuxolimab in advanced cancers. This table comes from immunoSEQ multiplex PCR, and its TCRdb copy is limited to in-frame clones, with some not included. The sample carries 90,000 to 120,000 clones, 90% recorded once. This sample comprised CD4+ or CD8+ T cells sorted from blood, obtained in a trial of the OX40 agonist ivuxolimab. Receptors originate from an adult with an advanced solid tumor such as melanoma, head and neck, liver or kidney cancer.

V and J are TRBV2 and TRBJ1-2; no firm D call. The V and J ends lost 1 base and 6 bases respectively, with 9 bases between them. This CDR3 is 13 amino acids long. Germline V gives CDR1 SNHLY, CDR2 FYNNEI. The CDR3 loop is CASSEEGEDGYTF. CDR3 nucleotides: TGTGCCAGCAGTGAAGAAGGAGAGGATGGCTACACCTTC.

V and J are TRBV9 and TRBJ2-3; the D is unclear. Trimming left V 3 bases short and J 6 bases short, with 14 bases between. The CDR3 is 14 residues long. Germline lookup yields CDR1 SGDLS and CDR2 YYNGEE. CDR3 nucleotides: TGTGCCAGCAGCGCCGGCACTGGGTCTGATACGCAGTATTTT. Residues: CASSAGTGSDTQYF.

V usage is TRBV7-8 and J usage is TRBJ2-3, with D perhaps TRBD2 (6 bases). Germline lookup yields CDR1 SGHVS and CDR2 FQNEAQ. There are 17 residues in the CDR3. V gave up 2 bases and J gave up 2 bases, with 17 bases separating them. CDR3 region: CASSLRGGRGLTDTQYF. As DNA, the CDR3 is TGTGCCAGCAGCTTAAGGGGTGGGCGGGGCCTCACAGATACGCAGTATTTT.

The CDR3 sequence: CASTRTGGFSEQYF. The CDR3 nucleotides are TGTGCCAGCACCCGGACAGGGGGTTTTTCCGAGCAGTACTTC. The chain carries TRBV6-5 and TRBJ2-7; TRBD1 matches at 10 bases. This CDR3 is built from 14 residues. Germline V gives CDR1 MNHEY, CDR2 SVGAGI. Germline trimming cut 7 bases from V and 6 bases from J; bases unmatched to any gene: 9.

V usage is TRBV18 and J usage is TRBJ2-3; the D call may be TRBD1 or TRBD2 (5 bases each). Germline V gene sequence: CDR1 KGHSH, CDR2 LQKENI. V lost 6 bases and J lost 0, with 13 bases in between. The CDR3 covers 15 residues. CDR3: CASSRGTQSTDTQYF. The CDR3 bases are TGTGCCAGCTCGCGTGGGACCCAGAGCACAGATACGCAGTATTTT.

In this sample, this clone turned up once. V is TRBV11-2 and J is TRBJ2-1; weak D call: TRBD2 (6 bases). The CDR3 length is 15 residues. Trimming shortened V by 1 base and J by 4 bases, and 11 bases separated the two germline ends. The V gene's germline CDR1 is SGHAT and CDR2 FQNNGV. The CDR3 nucleotides read TGTGCCAGCAGCTTAGCGGGAGAAACATACAATGAGCAGTTCTTC. Its translation: CASSLAGETYNEQFF. Combining the CDR3 with reference TRBV11-2 and TRBJ2-1 gives the whole variable domain EAGVAQSPRYKIIEKRQSVAFWCNPISGHATLYWYQQILGQGPKLLIQFQNNGVVDDSQLPKDRFSAERLKGVDSTLKIQPAKLEDSAVYLCASSLAGETYNEQFFGPGTRLTVL.

The chain has TRBV7-8 and TRBJ1-5; D unresolved. Germline V gives CDR1 SGHVS, CDR2 FQNEAQ. V shed 2 bases and J shed 5 bases, with 4 bases lying between them. The CDR3 is 12 amino acids. The CDR3 DNA is TGTGCCAGCAGCTTAAGGGATCAGCCCCAGCATTTT. Protein: CASSLRDQPQHF. Full variable domain (outside the CDR3, taken from reference TRBV7-8 and TRBJ1-5): GAGVSQSPRYKVAKRGQDVALRCDPISGHVSLFWYQQALGQGPEFLTYFQNEAQLDKSGLPSDRFFAERPEGSVSTLKIQRTQQEDSAVYLCASSLRDQPQHFGDGTRLSIL.

The V and J genes are TRBV18 and TRBJ2-7; maybe TRBD2 (5 bases). V lost 7 bases and J lost 7, with 23 bases in between. Per the germline V gene, CDR1 is KGHSH and CDR2 is LQKENI. The CDR3 loop spans 15 amino acids. CDR3 sequence reads: CASLLLRVEGGEQYF. DNA of the CDR3: TGTGCCAGCTTACTACTTCGAGTGGAAGGAGGAGAGCAGTACTTC.

The chain employs TRBV19 and TRBJ1-1, with D possibly TRBD1 on 5 matching bases. The V gene's germline CDR1 is LNHDA and CDR2 SQIVND (reference sequence). This CDR3 comprises 15 residues. Trimming took 8 bases from V and 0 from J, leaving 16 bases between them. Here the CDR3 reads CASFPGTVMNTEAFF. CDR3 DNA: TGTGCCAGTTTCCCCGGGACGGTGATGAACACTGAAGCTTTCTTT.

The V and J genes are TRBV5-6 and TRBJ1-5; D is ambiguous. Germline CDR1 SGHDT, CDR2 YYEEEE. The CDR3 loop spans 14 amino acids. The V and J ends lost 2 bases and 1 base respectively, with 7 bases between them. The CDR3 spells CASSFAGSNQPQHF. CDR3 nucleotide sequence: TGTGCCAGCAGCTTTGCGGGGAGCAATCAGCCCCAGCATTTT.

The chain carries TRBV18 and TRBJ2-7; TRBD1 or TRBD2 may be the D gene (5 bases each). The V end was cut by 0 bases, the J end by 6 bases, with 12 bases between. Germline V lookup: CDR1 KGHSH, CDR2 LQKENI. The CDR3 is made up of 14 amino acids. The CDR3, as DNA: TGTGCCAGCTCACCACCGGGGGAGACACGCGAGCAGTACTTC. As protein: CASSPPGETREQYF.

The rearrangement uses TRBV11-1 and TRBJ2-1; 7 nucleotides line up with TRBD2. This CDR3 has 16 residues. Germline-derived CDR1 and CDR2 are SGHAT and FQDESV (reference sequence). V shed 5 bases, J shed 4 bases, and the junction held 11 bases outside the gene matches. For the CDR3, the DNA is TGTGCCAGCAGCCCCGGGGAGGGCAGTCGGTACAATGAGCAGTTCTTC. Translated: CASSPGEGSRYNEQFF. The complete variable domain, with remaining parts taken from reference TRBV11-1 and TRBJ2-1, reads EAEVAQSPRYKITEKSQAVAFWCDPISGHATLYWYRQILGQGPELLVQFQDESVVDDSQLPKDRFSAERLKGVDSTLKIQPAELGDSAMYLCASSPGEGSRYNEQFFGPGTRLTVL.

The chain has TRBV6-5 and TRBJ1-5, with TRBD1 matching over 8 bases. The trim removed 5 bases at V and 6 bases at J, leaving 6 bases unmatched. This CDR3 has 14 residues. In germline, CDR1 is MNHEY, CDR2 SVGAGI. The CDR3 loop reads CASSAGGWGQPQHF. The CDR3 DNA follows: TGTGCCAGCAGTGCAGGGGGCTGGGGTCAGCCCCAGCATTTT.

The chain uses TRBV11-2 and TRBJ2-2, with 7 bases aligning to TRBD1. Germline V gene sequence: CDR1 SGHAT, CDR2 FQNNGV. CDR3 length equals 15 residues. V gave up 4 bases and J gave up 3 bases; unmatched junction bases: 5. CDR3 sequence (DNA): TGTGCCAGCAGCTCAAGACAGGGTGACACCGGGGAGCTGTTTTTT. Translated: CASSSRQGDTGELFF.

This chain uses TRBV29-1 with TRBJ2-3; tentatively, D is TRBD2 (5 bases). The V gene lost 2 bases and the J gene lost 2 bases, with 14 bases spanning the gap. The CDR3 is made up of 15 amino acids. From germline, CDR1 is SQVTM and CDR2 ANQGSEA. The CDR3 bases are TGCAGCGTTGAACATAGGGAGAGTAACACAGATACGCAGTATTTT. This sequence encodes CSVEHRESNTDTQYF.

V is TRBV5-3 and J is TRBJ1-5; D is uncertain. TRBV5-3 is an ORF, with its function uncertain. V was clipped by 5 bases and J by 3 bases, with 9 bases between them. This CDR3 has 13 residues. The CDR3: CARRKQNNQPQHF. The CDR3 DNA reads TGTGCCAGAAGGAAACAGAACAATCAGCCCCAGCATTTT.

This sequence joins TRBV7-6 and TRBJ2-7, with unresolved D. Germline V gives CDR1 SGHVS, CDR2 FNYEAQ. Between the trimmed V and J ends, which lost 5 bases and 0 bases, there was a span of 8 bases. The CDR3 covers 13 residues. This chain's CDR3 is CASSPSPSYEQYF. The CDR3, as DNA: TGTGCCAGCAGCCCCTCCCCCTCCTACGAGCAGTACTTC. Supplemented by reference TRBV7-6 and TRBJ2-7, the full variable domain reads GAGVSQSPRYKVTKRGQDVALRCDPISGHVSLYWYRQALGQGPEFLTYFNYEAQQDKSGLPNDRFSAERPEGSISTLTIQRTEQRDSAMYRCASSPSPSYEQYFGPGTRLTVT.

This clone was observed a handful of times. The chain combines TRBV11-1 with TRBJ2-5; D assignment may be TRBD1 or TRBD2 (5 bases each). This CDR3 region has 15 residues. The germline V gene encodes CDR1 SGHAT and CDR2 FQDESV (reference sequence). Trimming removed 1 base at V and 4 bases at J, with 13 bases between. This CDR3 is CASSLGGPRGETQYF. DNA of the CDR3: TGTGCCAGCAGCTTAGGGGGCCCTCGGGGAGAGACCCAGTACTTC.

The chain is built from TRBV2 and TRBJ2-4, with a weak D call TRBD1 (5 bases). Germline CDR1 is SNHLY and CDR2 is FYNNEI. There are 14 residues in the CDR3. Trimming cost V 4 bases and J 3 bases, with 10 bases left between them. The CDR3 DNA follows: TGTGCCAGCAGTGCCGACAGAAACAAAAACATTCAGTACTTC. Amino acids: CASSADRNKNIQYF.

The chain combines TRBV9 with TRBJ2-5, with a weak D call TRBD1 (5 bases). The CDR3 runs to 15 residues. The ends were cut back, 1 base at V and 4 bases at J, with 14 bases in the middle. Germline CDR1 reads SGDLS; CDR2 reads YYNGEE. In DNA form, the CDR3 reads TGTGCCAGCAGCGTATCAGGGTCATCGCTAGAGACCCAGTACTTC. Amino acids: CASSVSGSSLETQYF.

The chain uses TRBV11-2 and TRBJ1-1; TRBD1 agrees at 10 bases. Trimming cost V 3 bases and J 5 bases; bases outside gene matches: 3. This CDR3 has 14 residues. Germline CDR1 and CDR2: SGHAT and FQNNGV. In nucleotides, the CDR3 is TGTGCCAGCAGCTTGACAGGGGGCGGGACTGAAGCTTTCTTT. Translating gives CASSLTGGGTEAFF.

This chain uses TRBV7-2 with TRBJ2-7, with TRBD2 identical over 8 bases. V was clipped by 7 bases and J by 0 bases; unmatched bases: 5. Germline V lookup: CDR1 SGHTA, CDR2 FQGNSA. The CDR3 has 14 amino acids. DNA of the CDR3: TGTGCCAGCAAACTTAGCGGGAACTCCTACGAGCAGTACTTC. As protein: CASKLSGNSYEQYF.

This sequence joins TRBV28 and TRBJ1-6; D might be TRBD1 (6 bases). The ends were cut back, 3 bases at V and 7 bases at J, with 10 bases in the middle. The CDR3 contains 14 residues. The germline V gene has CDR1 MDHEN and CDR2 SYDVKM. The DNA of the CDR3 is TGTGCCAGCAGTTTCGCAGGGGTAAATTCACCCCTCCACTTT. It specifies CASSFAGVNSPLHF.

V and J are TRBV7-8 and TRBJ2-5; D may correspond to TRBD1 or TRBD2 (5 bases each). Germline loops: CDR1 SGHVS, CDR2 FQNEAQ. The CDR3 spans 13 residues. The V end was cut by 1 base, the J end by 4 bases, with 7 bases between. In DNA, the CDR3 is TGTGCCAGCAGCTTAGGGGGGAGAGAGACCCAGTACTTC. Translated: CASSLGGRETQYF.

This clone appeared once. The chain joins TRBV7-2 to TRBJ2-7; no reliable D call. V lost 0 bases and J lost 1, with 13 bases in between. CDR3 size: 16 residues. The germline V gene has CDR1 SGHTA and CDR2 FQGNSA. CDR3 DNA: TGTGCCAGCAGCTTAGCCCCAGCAATTGTGTCCTACGAGCAGTACTTC. Its translation is CASSLAPAIVSYEQYF.

The chain links TRBV6-5 to TRBJ2-7; D ambiguous. V was clipped by 6 bases and J by 1 base, with 10 bases between them. The CDR3 covers 13 residues. The germline gives CDR1 MNHEY, CDR2 SVGAGI. CDR3 sequence reads: CASRKINSYEQYF. The CDR3, as DNA: TGTGCCAGCAGGAAGATAAATTCCTACGAGCAGTACTTC.

This chain joins TRBV6-5 and TRBJ1-2; D unresolved. Trimming removed 2 bases at V and 4 bases at J, with 8 bases between. The CDR3 loop spans 13 amino acids. Germline values: CDR1 MNHEY, CDR2 SVGAGI. The CDR3 DNA sequence: TGTGCCAGCAGTTACAGGGAATTCTATGGCTACACCTTC. Translated, it gives CASSYREFYGYTF.

V is TRBV18 and J is TRBJ2-3; TRBD1 matches at 8 bases. This CDR3 has 15 amino acids. The germline gives CDR1 KGHSH, CDR2 LQKENI. The V segment lost 3 bases and the J segment 2 bases; nucleotides outside the gene matches: 4. CDR3 sequence: CASSPNRGDTDTQYF. The CDR3 DNA reads TGTGCCAGCTCACCTAACAGGGGGGACACAGATACGCAGTATTTT.

Here the CDR3 DNA reads TGTGCCAGCAGTGCCTCCCCGGGTAGCAATGAGCAGTTCTTC. Protein sequence: CASSASPGSNEQFF. The chain combines TRBV5-6 with TRBJ2-1; D is unclear. Germline V gene sequence: CDR1 SGHDT, CDR2 YYEEEE. V lost 5 bases and J lost 6, with 15 bases in between. The length of the CDR3 is 14 residues.

The chain combines TRBV9 with TRBJ2-5; D tentatively reads TRBD1 or TRBD2 (7 bases each). The ends were cut back, 4 bases at V and 2 bases at J, with 15 bases in the middle. Germline CDR1 reads SGDLS; CDR2 reads YYNGEE. The CDR3 covers 15 residues. CDR3 loop: CASSFSGGEQETQYF. DNA for the CDR3: TGTGCCAGCAGCTTTTCAGGGGGGGAGCAAGAGACCCAGTACTTC.